This is a list of T cell receptor beta chains from one sample in a study of shared clonotypes between healthy human individuals. Generated by immunoSEQ multiplex PCR, the TCRdb table keeps only in-frame clones and is missing some. Here the sample spans 600,000 to 800,000 clones, around 77% being singletons. The sample comprised memory CD4+ T cells sorted from blood. Receptors were obtained from a woman younger than 45 in good health. CDR3s include the opening cysteine and the closing phenylalanine or tryptophan. D genes are given only for firm matches. A row's size may be missing; if present it is once, few, many or a size class.

D gene	clone size	V gene	J gene	CDR3 protein	CDR3 DNA
.	.	TRBV27	TRBJ2-7	CASRGGSSYEQYF	TGTGCCAGCAGGGGGGGCAGCTCCTACGAGCAGTACTTC
.	few	TRBV6-5	TRBJ2-7	CASSPGRNYEQYF	TGTGCCAGCAGTCCCGGACGGAACTACGAGCAGTACTTC
TRBD2	.	TRBV29-1	TRBJ2-1	CSVSPIGSGGLLNEQFF	TGCAGCGTTTCCCCAATTGGGAGCGGGGGGTTGCTAAATGAGCAGTTCTTC
.	.	TRBV6-1	TRBJ2-5	CASREPPGRNQETQYF	TGTGCCAGCAGGGAACCACCGGGCAGGAACCAAGAGACCCAGTACTTC
TRBD2	.	TRBV29-1	TRBJ2-1	CSSRGGTSGYNEQFF	TGCAGCTCCCGGGGGGGGACTAGCGGCTACAATGAGCAGTTCTTC
.	.	TRBV28	TRBJ1-2	CASNGAHYGYTF	TGTGCCAGCAATGGAGCCCACTATGGCTACACCTTC
.	few	TRBV28	TRBJ2-7	CASSSRLLRGAYEQYF	TGTGCCAGCAGTTCAAGACTCCTCAGGGGCGCCTACGAGCAGTACTTC
.	.	TRBV28	TRBJ2-2	CASTPLQVRNTGELFF	TGTGCCAGCACCCCGCTGCAGGTTCGGAACACCGGGGAGCTGTTTTTT
TRBD2	.	TRBV19	TRBJ2-2	CASSITSATGELFF	TGTGCCAGTAGTATCACTAGCGCGACCGGGGAGCTGTTTTTT
TRBD2	.	TRBV10-2	TRBJ2-3	CASSDSSRAGVSDTQYF	TGCGCCAGCAGTGACTCATCGCGGGCGGGAGTCTCAGATACGCAGTATTTT
TRBD1	.	TRBV6-5	TRBJ1-1	CASSTGQVNTEAFF	TGTGCCAGCAGTACGGGACAGGTGAACACTGAAGCTTTCTTT
.	few	TRBV7-2	TRBJ2-2	CASSPYDGELFF	TGTGCCAGCAGCCCGTATGACGGGGAGCTGTTTTTT
.	many	TRBV6-1	TRBJ1-2	CASNGGFNYGYTF	TGTGCCAGCAACGGGGGTTTTAACTATGGCTACACCTTC
TRBD1	few	TRBV11-2	TRBJ1-1	CASSFQGAVSEAFF	TGTGCCAGCAGCTTCCAGGGGGCTGTGTCTGAAGCTTTCTTT
TRBD2	.	TRBV5-1	TRBJ2-1	CASSLAVAGGRNEQFF	TGCGCCAGCAGCTTGGCCGTAGCGGGAGGGCGGAATGAGCAGTTCTTC
.	.	TRBV28	TRBJ2-7	CASSLTVVSSYEQYF	TGTGCCAGCAGTTTGACGGTGGTAAGCTCCTACGAGCAGTACTTC
.	.	TRBV7-2	TRBJ2-7	CASSPLVGGREQYF	TGTGCCAGCAGCCCCTTGGTGGGGGGGCGCGAGCAGTACTTC
TRBD1	.	TRBV28	TRBJ2-1	CASSATGTGFGEQFF	TGTGCCAGCAGTGCCACCGGGACAGGTTTCGGTGAGCAGTTCTTC
.	.	TRBV19	TRBJ1-5	CASSNLGPNQPQHF	TGTGCCAGTAGTAACCTAGGCCCCAATCAGCCCCAGCATTTT
.	.	TRBV5-4	TRBJ2-1	CASSLGAVSYNEQFF	TGTGCCAGCAGCTTGGGGGCAGTCTCCTACAATGAGCAGTTCTTC
.	.	TRBV28	TRBJ2-7	CASSLSRAPYEQYF	TGTGCCAGCAGTTTGAGCAGGGCCCCCTACGAGCAGTACTTC
TRBD2	.	TRBV5-1	TRBJ2-2	CASSLRSGTSGNTGELFF	TGCGCCAGCAGCTTGAGGTCCGGGACTAGCGGTAACACCGGGGAGCTGTTTTTT
.	.	TRBV19	TRBJ2-1	CAVDDQYGSSEQFF	TGTGCCGTCGACGACCAGTATGGTAGCTCTGAGCAGTTCTTC
TRBD1	.	TRBV15	TRBJ1-5	CATSTNWAGGSGQPQHF	TGTGCCACCAGCACAAACTGGGCAGGGGGCTCGGGTCAGCCCCAGCATTTT
.	.	TRBV6-6	TRBJ1-5	CASRLQDRNQPQHF	TGTGCCAGCAGACTACAGGATCGCAATCAGCCCCAGCATTTT
.	.	TRBV28	TRBJ1-1	CASSWGTGKAFF	TGTGCCAGCAGTTGGGGAACAGGCAAAGCTTTCTTT
TRBD2	.	TRBV19	TRBJ2-1	CASRTSGSVNEQFF	TGTGCCAGTAGGACTAGCGGGAGTGTGAATGAGCAGTTCTTC
.	.	TRBV12-2	TRBJ2-2	CASRSRVGVGELFF	TGTGCAAGTCGCTCCAGGGTAGGGGTCGGGGAGCTGTTTTTT
.	.	TRBV6-5	TRBJ1-2	CASSYKGNGYTF	TGTGCCAGCAGTTACAAGGGGAACGGCTACACCTTC
.	.	TRBV6-5	TRBJ2-1	CASTPPARDEQFF	TGTGCCAGCACCCCCCCCGCTCGGGATGAGCAGTTCTTC
TRBD2	.	TRBV2	TRBJ2-1	CASSVGREGNEQFF	TGTGCCAGCAGTGTCGGGAGGGAGGGGAATGAGCAGTTCTTC
.	.	TRBV19	TRBJ2-1	CASSFTSGTGRKGGVVDEQFF	TGTGCCAGTAGTTTTACTTCCGGGACAGGCCGCAAGGGGGGGGTTGTCGATGAGCAGTTCTTC
.	.	TRBV6-6	TRBJ2-5	CASRGETAQETQYF	TGTGCCAGCAGGGGAGAGACGGCCCAAGAGACCCAGTACTTC
TRBD1	.	TRBV9	TRBJ2-7	CASSTRDRAYEQYF	TGTGCCAGCAGCACCCGGGACAGGGCCTACGAGCAGTACTTC